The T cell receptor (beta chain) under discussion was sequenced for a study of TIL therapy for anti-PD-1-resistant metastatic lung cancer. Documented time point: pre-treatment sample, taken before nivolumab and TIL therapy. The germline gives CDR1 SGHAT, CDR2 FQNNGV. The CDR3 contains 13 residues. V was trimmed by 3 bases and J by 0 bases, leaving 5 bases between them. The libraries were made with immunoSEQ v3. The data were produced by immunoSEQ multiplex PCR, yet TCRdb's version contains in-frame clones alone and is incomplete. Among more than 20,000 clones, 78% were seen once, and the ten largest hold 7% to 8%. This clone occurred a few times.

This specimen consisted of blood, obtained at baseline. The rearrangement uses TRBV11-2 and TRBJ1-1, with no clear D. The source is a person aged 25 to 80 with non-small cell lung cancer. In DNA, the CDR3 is TGTGCCAGCAGCTTTCGTCTGAACACTGAAGCTTTCTTT. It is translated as CASSFRLNTEAFF.